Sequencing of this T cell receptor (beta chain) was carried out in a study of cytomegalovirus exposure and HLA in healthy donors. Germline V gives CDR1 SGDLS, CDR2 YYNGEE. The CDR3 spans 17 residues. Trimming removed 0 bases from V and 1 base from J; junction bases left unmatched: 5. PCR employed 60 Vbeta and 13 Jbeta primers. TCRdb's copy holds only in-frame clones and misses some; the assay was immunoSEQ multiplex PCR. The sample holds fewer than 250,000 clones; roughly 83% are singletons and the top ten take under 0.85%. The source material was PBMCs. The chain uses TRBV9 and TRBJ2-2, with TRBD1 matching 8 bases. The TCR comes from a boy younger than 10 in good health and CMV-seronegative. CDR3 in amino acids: CASSVVQGVQNTGELFF. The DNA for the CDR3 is TGTGCCAGCAGCGTAGTACAGGGGGTACAGAACACCGGGGAGCTGTTTTTT.